This T cell receptor beta chain came from a study of blood T cell repertoires in COVID-19. The overall study: T cells, B-cell-depleted T cells, or PBMCs supplied cDNA or gDNA.

CDR1 KGHDR and CDR2 SFDVKD come from the germline V gene. The CDR3 loop spans 12 amino acids. Produced via immunoSEQ multiplex PCR; TCRdb's table is partial and in-frame only. Found here are 200,000 or so clones, more than 85% of them singletons; the top ten hold 2.1%. About this clone: At one end the junction does not follow the germline gene, possibly because of a read error.

The clonotype originates from a man in his 70s with active or convalescent COVID-19. The sequenced sample consisted of peripheral blood. J is TRBJ1-2 and V is TRBV24-1; weak D call: TRBD1 (5 bases). The DNA for the CDR3 is TGTGCCACCAGTGATTCCACTCGGGGGTATCACTTC. The encoded protein is CATSDSTRGYHF.